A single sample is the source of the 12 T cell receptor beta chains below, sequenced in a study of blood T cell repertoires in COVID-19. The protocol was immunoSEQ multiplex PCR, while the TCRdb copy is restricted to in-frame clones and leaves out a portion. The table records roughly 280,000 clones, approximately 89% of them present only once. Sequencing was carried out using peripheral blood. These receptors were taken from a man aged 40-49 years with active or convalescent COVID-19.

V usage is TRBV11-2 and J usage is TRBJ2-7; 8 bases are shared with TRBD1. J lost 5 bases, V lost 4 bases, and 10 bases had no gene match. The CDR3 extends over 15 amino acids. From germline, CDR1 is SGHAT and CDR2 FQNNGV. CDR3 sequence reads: CASSSTGERWHEQYF. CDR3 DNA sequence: TGTGCCAGCAGCTCGACAGGGGAAAGGTGGCACGAGCAGTACTTC.

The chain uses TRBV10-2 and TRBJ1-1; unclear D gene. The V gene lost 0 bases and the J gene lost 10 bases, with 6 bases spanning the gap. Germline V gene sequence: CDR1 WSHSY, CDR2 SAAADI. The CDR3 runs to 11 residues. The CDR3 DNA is TGCGCCAGCAGTGAGTCCCGGGGAGCTTTCTTT. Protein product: CASSESRGAFF.

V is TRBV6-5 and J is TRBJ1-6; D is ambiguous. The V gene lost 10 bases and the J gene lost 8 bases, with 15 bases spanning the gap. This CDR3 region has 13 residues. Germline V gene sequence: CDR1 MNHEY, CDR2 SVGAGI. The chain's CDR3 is CATTRSTDSPLHF. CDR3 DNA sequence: TGTGCCACTACTAGGTCGACCGATTCACCCCTCCACTTT.

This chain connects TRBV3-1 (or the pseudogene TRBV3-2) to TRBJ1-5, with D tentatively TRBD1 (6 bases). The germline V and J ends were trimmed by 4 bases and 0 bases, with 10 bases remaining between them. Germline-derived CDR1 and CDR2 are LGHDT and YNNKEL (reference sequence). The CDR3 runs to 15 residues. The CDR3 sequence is CASSRDTRSNQPQHF. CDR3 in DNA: TGTGCCAGCAGCCGGGACACCCGTAGCAATCAGCCCCAGCATTTT.

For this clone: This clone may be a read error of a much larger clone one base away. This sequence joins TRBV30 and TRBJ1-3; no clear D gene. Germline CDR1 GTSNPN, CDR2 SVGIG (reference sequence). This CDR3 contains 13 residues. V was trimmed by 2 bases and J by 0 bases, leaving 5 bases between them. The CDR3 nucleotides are TGTGCCTGGAGTTTCAACTCTGGAAACACCATATATTTT. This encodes CAWSFNSGNTIYF.

The CDR3 nucleotides are TGTGCCACCAGCAGGGTCACAGGGATGAACACTGAAGCTTTCTTT. It codes for CATSRVTGMNTEAFF. The chain has TRBV15 and TRBJ1-1, with D perhaps TRBD1 (6 bases). The V and J ends lost 3 bases and 0 bases respectively, with 11 bases between them. CDR1 and CDR2 (germline): LNHNV, YYDKDF (reference sequence). The length of the CDR3 is 15 residues.

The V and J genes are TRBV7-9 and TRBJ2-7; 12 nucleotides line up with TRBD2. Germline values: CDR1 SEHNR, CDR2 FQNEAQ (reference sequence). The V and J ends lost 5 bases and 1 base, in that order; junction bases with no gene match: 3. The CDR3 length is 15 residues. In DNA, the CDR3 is TGTGCCAGCAGCATTGGACTAGCGGGATCCTACGAGCAGTACTTC. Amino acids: CASSIGLAGSYEQYF.

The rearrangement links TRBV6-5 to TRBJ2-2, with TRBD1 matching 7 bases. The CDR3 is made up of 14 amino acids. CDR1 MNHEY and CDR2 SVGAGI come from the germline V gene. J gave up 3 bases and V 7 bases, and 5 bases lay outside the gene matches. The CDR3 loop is CASTNTGDTGELFF. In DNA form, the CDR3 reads TGTGCCAGCACAAATACAGGGGACACCGGGGAGCTGTTTTTT.

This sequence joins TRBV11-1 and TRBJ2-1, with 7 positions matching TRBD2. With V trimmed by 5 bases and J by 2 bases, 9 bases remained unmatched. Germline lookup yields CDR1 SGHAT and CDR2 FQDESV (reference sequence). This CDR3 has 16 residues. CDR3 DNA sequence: TGTGCCAGCAGCCCAAAGCGGGACCCGACCTACAATGAGCAGTTCTTC. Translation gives CASSPKRDPTYNEQFF. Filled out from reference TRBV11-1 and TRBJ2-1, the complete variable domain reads EAEVAQSPRYKITEKSQAVAFWCDPISGHATLYWYRQILGQGPELLVQFQDESVVDDSQLPKDRFSAERLKGVDSTLKIQPAELGDSAMYLCASSPKRDPTYNEQFFGPGTRLTVL.

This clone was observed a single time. The CDR3 protein is CASSGRQDLGEQFF. CDR3 sequence (DNA): TGTGCCAGCAGCGGACGACAGGACCTGGGGGAGCAGTTCTTC. The V call is TRBV5-4, the J call TRBJ2-1; a possible D gene is TRBD1 (6 bases). Looked up from germline, CDR1 is SGHNT and CDR2 is YYREEE (reference sequence). The V gene lost 4 bases and the J gene lost 10 bases, with 18 bases spanning the gap. The CDR3 contains 14 residues.

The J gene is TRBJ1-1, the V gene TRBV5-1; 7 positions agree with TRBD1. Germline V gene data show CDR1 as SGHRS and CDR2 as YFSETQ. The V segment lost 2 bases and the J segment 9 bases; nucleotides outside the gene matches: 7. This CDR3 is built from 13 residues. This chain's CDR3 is CASSLATGQKAFF. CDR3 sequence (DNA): TGCGCCAGCAGCTTAGCGACAGGGCAAAAAGCTTTCTTT.

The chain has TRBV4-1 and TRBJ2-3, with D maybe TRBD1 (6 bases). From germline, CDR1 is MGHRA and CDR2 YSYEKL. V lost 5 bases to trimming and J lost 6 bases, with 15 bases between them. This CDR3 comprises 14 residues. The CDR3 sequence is CASSAGVGADTQYF. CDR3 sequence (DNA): TGCGCCAGCAGCGCAGGGGTCGGGGCGGATACGCAGTATTTT.